A single sample is the source of the 11 T cell receptor beta chains below, sequenced in a study of beta chain features in type 1 diabetes. Isolated RNA was reverse transcribed in full, so expressed TCRB transcripts were sequenced. Using immunoSEQ multiplex PCR, the repertoire was profiled, and TCRdb retains in-frame clones only, with some absent. Here the sample spans 300,000 to 450,000 clones, roughly 12% being singletons. The source material was naive CD4+ T cells from blood. The receptors here all came from a man aged 18-30 years in good health.

The chain carries TRBV30 and TRBJ2-7, with 11 bases identical to TRBD2. The V segment lost 0 bases and the J segment 6 bases; nucleotides outside the gene matches: 7. The CDR3 runs to 15 residues. Germline loops: CDR1 GTSNPN, CDR2 SVGIG (reference sequence). The CDR3 is CAWSVLAGVGGEQYF. CDR3 DNA: TGTGCCTGGAGTGTACTAGCGGGAGTGGGCGGCGAGCAGTACTTC.

The chain is built from TRBV28 and TRBJ2-1; 8 bases line up with TRBD1. This CDR3 has 13 amino acids. Germline V lookup: CDR1 MDHEN, CDR2 SYDVKM. After removal of 6 bases from V and 9 bases from J, the junction contained 7 bases not matched to a gene. The CDR3 is CASSRYRGFEQFF. CDR3 sequence (DNA): TGTGCCAGCAGCCGATACAGGGGGTTTGAGCAGTTCTTC. The whole variable domain, remainder taken from reference TRBV28 and TRBJ2-1, is DVKVTQSSRYLVKRTGEKVFLECVQDMDHENMFWYRQDPGLGLRLIYFSYDVKMKEKGDIPEGYSVSREKKERFSLILESASTNQTSMYLCASSRYRGFEQFFGPGTRLTVL.

The genes are TRBV28 and TRBJ1-5; tentatively, D is TRBD1 (5 bases). V lost 3 bases, J lost 2 bases, and 14 bases lay in between. There are 16 residues in the CDR3. CDR1 is MDHEN and CDR2 is SYDVKM in the germline V gene. The DNA of the CDR3 is TGTGCCAGCAGTTTGGGGTTGGGCAGGGGCAATCAGCCCCAGCATTTT. Residues: CASSLGLGRGNQPQHF.

The V and J genes are TRBV4-1 and TRBJ1-1; no clear D gene. Trimming took 4 bases from V and 10 from J, leaving 13 bases between them. The CDR3 has 12 amino acids. Germline CDR1 is MGHRA and CDR2 is YSYEKL. CDR3 sequence: CASSPFGVRAFF. CDR3 bases: TGCGCCAGCAGCCCATTCGGGGTTAGAGCTTTCTTT.

V and J are TRBV10-3 and TRBJ2-7; D is perhaps TRBD2 (5 bases). The germline V gene encodes CDR1 ENHRY and CDR2 SYGVKD. V shed 8 bases and J shed 2 bases, with 13 bases lying between them. The CDR3 has 13 amino acids. The CDR3 spells CAILTEETYEQYF. Written as DNA, the CDR3 is TGTGCCATCTTGACGGAGGAAACCTACGAGCAGTACTTC.

This clone was counted only a few times. The genes are TRBV7-2 and TRBJ2-5; D perhaps matches TRBD2 (7 bases). Per germline, CDR1 SGHTA and CDR2 FQGNSA. V was shortened by 8 bases and J by 5 bases, with 15 bases between the two germline ends. This CDR3 has 13 residues. The DNA for the CDR3 is TGTGCCAGCGCCGAGGGGGGAGGGGAGACCCAGTACTTC. Translated, it gives CASAEGGGETQYF. The variable domain in full, with the rest retrieved from reference TRBV7-2 and TRBJ2-5, is GAGVSQSPSNKVTEKGKDVELRCDPISGHTALYWYRQSLGQGLEFLIYFQGNSAPDKSGLPSDRFSAERTGGSVSTLTIQRTQQEDSAVYLCASAEGGGETQYFGPGTRLLVL.

The CDR3 sequence: CASSKGGIEQYF. DNA of the CDR3: TGTGCCAGCAGCAAAGGAGGGATAGAGCAGTACTTC. The chain is built from TRBV21-1 and TRBJ2-7; TRBD2, as called in the table, went unchecked against the DNA. TRBV21-1 is a pseudogene locus. The CDR3 spans 12 residues.

The table lists this clone with a few counts. The chain carries TRBV29-1 and TRBJ2-1; 8 nucleotides line up with TRBD1. Germline lookup yields CDR1 SQVTM and CDR2 ANQGSEA. The J segment lost 4 bases and the V segment lost 7 bases, leaving 15 bases of the junction unmatched. There are 16 residues in the CDR3. The CDR3 sequence is CSASPPGQAFYNEQFF. The CDR3 nucleotides read TGCAGCGCGAGCCCACCGGGACAGGCGTTTTACAATGAGCAGTTCTTC.

In its sample, this clone was seen many times. The J gene is TRBJ2-7, the V gene TRBV4-3, with a possible D match to TRBD1 (5 bases). The V and J ends lost 4 bases and 1 base respectively, with 8 bases between them. Per the germline V gene, CDR1 is LGHNA and CDR2 is YSLEER. The CDR3 is 13 amino acids. The chain's CDR3 is CASSLQGSYEQYF. The CDR3 region has the DNA TGCGCCAGCAGCCTTCAGGGATCCTACGAGCAGTACTTC.

This clone showed up just a few times. The chain links TRBV7-9 to TRBJ2-2; the D gene is possibly TRBD1 (6 bases). CDR1 SEHNR and CDR2 FQNEAQ come from the germline V gene (reference sequence). The CDR3 runs 15 residues. The ends were cut back, 5 bases at V and 5 bases at J, with 15 bases in the middle. CDR3 coding DNA: TGTGCCAGCAGCCCCCGGACAGTAGGAACCGGGGAGCTGTTTTTT. This codes for CASSPRTVGTGELFF.

There are a few counts of this clone. The rearrangement links TRBV5-4 to TRBJ2-1, with 9 bases lining up with TRBD1. Germline CDR1 reads SGHNT; CDR2 reads YYREEE (reference sequence). The V and J ends lost 4 bases and 7 bases, in that order; junction bases with no gene match: 6. CDR3 length: 14 residues. CDR3 nucleotides: TGTGCCAGCAGCCGGACAGGGGCTGGTAATGAGCAGTTCTTC. It encodes CASSRTGAGNEQFF. Full variable domain (missing parts from reference TRBV5-4 and TRBJ2-1): ETGVTQSPTHLIKTRGQQVTLRCSSQSGHNTVSWYQQALGQGPQFIFQYYREEENGRGNFPPRFSGLQFPNYSSELNVNALELDDSALYLCASSRTGAGNEQFFGPGTRLTVL.